Sequencing of this T cell receptor beta chain was carried out in a study of identical twins. General study results and limits: Donors were not followed over many years; analysis was cross-sectional. Abundant cord blood beta clonotypes carried fewer insertions; memory repertoires showed none.

The V and J ends lost 7 bases and 7 bases, in that order; junction bases with no gene match: 10. The CDR3 runs 15 residues. Germline CDR1 SGHRS, CDR2 YFSETQ. This clonotype was detected a few times. Its antigen remains unidentified. TCRdb passed the 5' RACE reads through MiXCR, listing each CDR3 protein once. The sample has some 330,000 distinct CDR3 sequences, 9% seen once; the top ten hold about 8.1%. Sequencing was carried out using naive T cells sorted from blood. This clonotype was obtained from a woman in her forties or fifties in good health. The chain joins TRBV5-1 to TRBJ2-1, with 11 bases identical to TRBD2. The CDR3 DNA follows: TGCGCCAGCGGCGCCCTAGCGGGAGGCCGGAATGAGCAGTTCTTC. Its translation is CASGALAGGRNEQFF. The variable domain in full, completed from reference TRBV5-1 and TRBJ2-1, reads KAGVTQTPRYLIKTRGQQVTLSCSPISGHRSVSWYQQTPGQGLQFLFEYFSETQRNKGNFPGRFSGRQFSNSRSEMNVSTLELGDSALYLCASGALAGGRNEQFFGPGTRLTVL.